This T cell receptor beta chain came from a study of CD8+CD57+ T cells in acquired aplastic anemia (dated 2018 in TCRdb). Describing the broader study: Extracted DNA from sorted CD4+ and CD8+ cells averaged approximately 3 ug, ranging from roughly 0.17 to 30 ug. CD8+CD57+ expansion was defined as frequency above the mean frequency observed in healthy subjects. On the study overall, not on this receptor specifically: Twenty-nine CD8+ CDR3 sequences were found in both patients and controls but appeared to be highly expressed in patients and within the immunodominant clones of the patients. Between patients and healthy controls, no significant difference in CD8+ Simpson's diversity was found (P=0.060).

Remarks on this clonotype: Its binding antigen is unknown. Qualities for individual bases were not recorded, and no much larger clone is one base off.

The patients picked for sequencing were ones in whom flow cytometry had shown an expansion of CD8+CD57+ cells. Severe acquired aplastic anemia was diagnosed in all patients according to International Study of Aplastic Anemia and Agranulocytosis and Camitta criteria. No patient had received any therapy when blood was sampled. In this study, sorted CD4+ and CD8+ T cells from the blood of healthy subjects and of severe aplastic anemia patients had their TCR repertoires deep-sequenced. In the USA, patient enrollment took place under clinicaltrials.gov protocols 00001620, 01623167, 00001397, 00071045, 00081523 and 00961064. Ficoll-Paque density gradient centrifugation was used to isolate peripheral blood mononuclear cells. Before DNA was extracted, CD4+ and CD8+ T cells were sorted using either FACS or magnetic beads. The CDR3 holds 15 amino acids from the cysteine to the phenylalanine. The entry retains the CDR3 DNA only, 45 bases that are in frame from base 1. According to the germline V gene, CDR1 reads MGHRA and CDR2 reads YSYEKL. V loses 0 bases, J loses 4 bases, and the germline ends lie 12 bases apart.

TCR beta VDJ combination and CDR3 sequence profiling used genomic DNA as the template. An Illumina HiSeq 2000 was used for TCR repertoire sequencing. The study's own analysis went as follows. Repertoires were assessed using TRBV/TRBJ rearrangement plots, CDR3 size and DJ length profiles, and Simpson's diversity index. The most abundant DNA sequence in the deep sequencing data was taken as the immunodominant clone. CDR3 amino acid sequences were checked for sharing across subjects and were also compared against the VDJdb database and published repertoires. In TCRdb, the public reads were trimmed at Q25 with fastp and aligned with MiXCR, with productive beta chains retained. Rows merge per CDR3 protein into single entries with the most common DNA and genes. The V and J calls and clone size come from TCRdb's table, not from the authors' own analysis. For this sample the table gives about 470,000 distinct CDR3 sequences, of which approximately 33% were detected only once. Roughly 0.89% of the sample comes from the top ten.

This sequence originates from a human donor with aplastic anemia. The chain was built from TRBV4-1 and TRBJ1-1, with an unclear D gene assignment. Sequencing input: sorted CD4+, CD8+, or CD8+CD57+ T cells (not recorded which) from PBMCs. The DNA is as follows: TGCGCCAGCAGCCAAGATCCGTACGGTAGCACTGAAGCTTTCTTT. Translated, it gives CASSQDPYGSTEAFF.